This T cell receptor beta chain appears in the sequencing data of a study of Tregs in tolerant kidney transplant recipients. Only in-frame clones appear in the TCRdb table, and some are missing; sequencing was by immunoSEQ multiplex PCR. The sample lists under 300,000 clones; 80% to 85% were seen once. Notes on this clone: What it binds is not known.

The study, taken as a whole, reports: The small number of patients limits these findings pending further validation. Tregs expanded with activated donor B cells seemed most donor-specific.

Trimming pared 1 base from V and 5 bases from J, leaving 11 bases between. Germline V gene sequence: CDR1 SGHVS, CDR2 FQNEAQ. The CDR3 is 14 residues long. Sequencing was carried out using CD4+ T cells from blood. This TCR came from a human donor in good health. The V gene is TRBV7-8, the J gene TRBJ1-1; weak D call: TRBD1 (6 bases). DNA of the CDR3: TGTGCCAGCAGCTTAGGGGGGGCGAGGACTGAAGCTTTCTTT. This sequence encodes CASSLGGARTEAFF.